The 5 T cell receptor beta chains given below trace back to one sample, sequenced in a study of blood T cell repertoires in COVID-19. Profiling relied on immunoSEQ multiplex PCR, and the TCRdb table lists in-frame clones only, not all of them. Of approximately 170,000 clones in the sample, under 80% were seen once. Sequencing was performed on peripheral blood. Receptor source: a woman of 80 years or more with acute or convalescent COVID-19.

The chain recombines TRBV28 with TRBJ2-7; TRBD1 aligns across 10 bases. Trimming cost V 6 bases and J 7 bases; bases outside gene matches: 12. Germline V lookup: CDR1 MDHEN, CDR2 SYDVKM. The CDR3 spans 15 residues. The CDR3 DNA follows: TGTGCCAGCAGGGACCCGGGACAGGGGTCGGGAGAGCAGTACTTC. Its protein is CASRDPGQGSGEQYF.

This chain links TRBV19 with TRBJ1-4, with D hard to call. The CDR3 runs to 14 residues. The V gene's germline CDR1 is LNHDA and CDR2 SQIVND (reference sequence). V lost 5 bases and J lost 10, with 17 bases in between. The CDR3 DNA reads as TGTGCCAGTAGTTCAGCGGACCTTCGAGGAAAACTGTTTTTT. Translated, it gives CASSSADLRGKLFF.

The gene calls are TRBV28 and TRBJ1-2; the match to TRBD1 covers 7 bases. The J segment lost 0 bases and the V segment lost 7 bases, leaving 11 bases of the junction unmatched. The CDR3 has 16 amino acids. Per germline, CDR1 MDHEN and CDR2 SYDVKM. CDR3 protein: CASTMTGPSTNYGYTF. The CDR3 DNA reads TGTGCCAGCACCATGACAGGGCCTTCCACTAACTATGGCTACACCTTC.

The chain joins TRBV7-2 to TRBJ2-4; the match to TRBD1 covers 9 bases. V lost 6 bases to trimming and J lost 6 bases; unmatched junction nucleotides: 9. This CDR3 spans 15 amino acids. Germline assignment: CDR1 SGHTA and CDR2 FQGNSA. The CDR3 DNA reads as TGTGCCAGCAGTCCTGTTCCGGGACAGGGAAACATTCAGTACTTC. The encoded protein is CASSPVPGQGNIQYF. Based on the CDR3 plus reference TRBV7-2 and TRBJ2-4, the full variable domain is GAGVSQSPSNKVTEKGKDVELRCDPISGHTALYWYRQSLGQGLEFLIYFQGNSAPDKSGLPSDRFSAERTGGSVSTLTIQRTQQEDSAVYLCASSPVPGQGNIQYFGAGTRLSVL.

The chain couples TRBV29-1 to TRBJ1-1; no definite D call. The CDR3 consists of 13 residues. CDR1 SQVTM and CDR2 ANQGSEA come from the germline V gene. The ends were cut back, 4 bases at V and 7 bases at J, with 16 bases in the middle. CDR3 loop: CSVAQKTGIEAFF. For the CDR3, the DNA is TGCAGCGTTGCGCAAAAGACGGGGATTGAAGCTTTCTTT.